This entry features one TCR beta chain sequence. Its target is unknown. This sample is part of a study of cytomegalovirus exposure and HLA in healthy donors. Whole-study results and caveats: Excluded were some V segments that proved indistinguishable, including TRBV6-2 and TRBV6-3.

The CDR3 extends over 14 amino acids. Trimming took off 8 bases at V and 0 bases at J, with 11 bases between the two ends. Germline CDR1 SNHLY, CDR2 FYNNEI. 60 Vbeta and 13 Jbeta primers were used in PCR. Assay used: immunoSEQ multiplex PCR; TCRdb lists only in-frame clones, some missing. The sample records some 200,000 clones, roughly 80% being singletons. The sequenced material came from PBMCs. The rearrangement joins TRBV2 to TRBJ2-1; D not resolved. The origin of this receptor is a man aged 50 to 60 in good health and CMV-seronegative. CDR3 protein: CASGPRSSYNEQFF. The CDR3 nucleotides are TGTGCCAGCGGTCCGAGGAGCTCCTACAATGAGCAGTTCTTC.